This T cell receptor beta chain was documented in a study of T-cell reconstitution after alpha-beta-depleted transplantation in children (dated by TCRdb to the mid-2010s). Context from the whole study: The study quantitatively tracked T-cell immune reconstitution after TCRalphabeta/CD19-depleted allogeneic hematopoietic cell transplantation in children using TCR repertoire profiling. On the study overall, not on this receptor specifically: The frequencies of hyperexpanded clones fell over the following months, and after one year, T-cell counts and TCRbeta diversity were mostly attributed to newly produced T cells. The apparently early alphabetaT-cell count recovery about two months after transplant was reportedly dependent on only several hundred rapidly expanded clones derived from non-depleted graft cells. In some patients, the high TCRbeta diversity seen at day 60 was put down to recipient T cells and intrathymic progenitors that had survived conditioning.

Receptors were amplified or captured by PCR. Sequencing used an Illumina HiSeq 2500. TCR libraries were prepared with molecular barcoding, using unique molecular identifiers to normalize TCRbeta repertoire quantification. In TCRdb, the public reads were trimmed at Q25 with fastp and aligned with MiXCR, with productive beta chains retained. Identical CDR3 protein sequences are pooled into one entry, listed with their most common genes and DNA. The sample profile shows fewer than 550,000 distinct CDR3 sequences; about an eighth of them were found once. The ten biggest clones cover 12% to 15% of the sample. Concerning this clonotype: Its binding antigen is unknown. One base away there is no much larger clone; base qualities are not given.

The germline V gene (reference sequence) sets CDR1 to DFQATT and CDR2 to SNEGSKA. The CDR3 runs 14 amino acids, cysteine and phenylalanine included. Just the 42-base CDR3 DNA is kept, in frame starting at base 1. V loses 3 bases of germline sequence and J loses 2 bases, and the interval between the two ends is 12 bases. Taken with the paper, the label for treatment or condition translates to: allogeneic hematopoietic cell transplantation with graft depleted of TCRalphabeta T cells and CD19 B cells. Transplant recipients were children who received TCRalphabeta/CD19-depleted allogeneic hematopoietic cell grafts.

The V gene is TRBV20-1 and the J gene is TRBJ2-3, with the D call perhaps TRBD1 or TRBD2, each one matching 5 bases. Here the sequenced sample was PBMCs, mostly from graft donor cells, taken 180 days after TCRalphabeta/CD19-depleted stem cell transplant. The source of this sequence is a female patient younger than 10 who had a stem cell transplant for aplastic anemia, so the T cells may come from the graft donor. The CDR3 corresponds to CSARRFGATDTQYF. The DNA sequence is TGCAGTGCTAGGAGGTTCGGGGCCACAGATACGCAGTATTTT.